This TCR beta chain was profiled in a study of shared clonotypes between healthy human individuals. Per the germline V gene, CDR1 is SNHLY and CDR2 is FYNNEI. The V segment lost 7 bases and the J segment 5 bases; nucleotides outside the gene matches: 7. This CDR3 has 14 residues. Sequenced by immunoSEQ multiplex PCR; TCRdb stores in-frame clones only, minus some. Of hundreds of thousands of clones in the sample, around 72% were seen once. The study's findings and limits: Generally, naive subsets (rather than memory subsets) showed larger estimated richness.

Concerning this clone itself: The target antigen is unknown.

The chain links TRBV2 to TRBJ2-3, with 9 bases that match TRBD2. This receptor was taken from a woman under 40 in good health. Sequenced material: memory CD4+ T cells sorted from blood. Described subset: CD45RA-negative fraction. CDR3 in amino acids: CASMGREGLDTQYF. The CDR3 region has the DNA TGTGCCAGCATGGGGCGGGAGGGCCTAGATACGCAGTATTTT.